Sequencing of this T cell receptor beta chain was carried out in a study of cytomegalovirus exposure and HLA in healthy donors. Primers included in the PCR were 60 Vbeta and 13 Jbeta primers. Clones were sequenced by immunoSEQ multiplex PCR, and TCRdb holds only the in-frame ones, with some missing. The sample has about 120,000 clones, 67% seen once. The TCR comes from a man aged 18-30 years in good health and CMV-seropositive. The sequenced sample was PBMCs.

CDR3 region: CASSSDRSGNNEQFF. Here the CDR3 DNA reads TGTGCCAGCAGTTCCGACAGGTCAGGAAACAATGAGCAGTTCTTC. The chain combines TRBV27 with TRBJ2-1, with D possibly being TRBD1 (6 bases). CDR3 size: 15 residues. Germline V CDR1 and CDR2: MNHEY, SMNVEV (reference sequence). V gave up 4 bases and J gave up 5 bases, with 15 bases separating them.